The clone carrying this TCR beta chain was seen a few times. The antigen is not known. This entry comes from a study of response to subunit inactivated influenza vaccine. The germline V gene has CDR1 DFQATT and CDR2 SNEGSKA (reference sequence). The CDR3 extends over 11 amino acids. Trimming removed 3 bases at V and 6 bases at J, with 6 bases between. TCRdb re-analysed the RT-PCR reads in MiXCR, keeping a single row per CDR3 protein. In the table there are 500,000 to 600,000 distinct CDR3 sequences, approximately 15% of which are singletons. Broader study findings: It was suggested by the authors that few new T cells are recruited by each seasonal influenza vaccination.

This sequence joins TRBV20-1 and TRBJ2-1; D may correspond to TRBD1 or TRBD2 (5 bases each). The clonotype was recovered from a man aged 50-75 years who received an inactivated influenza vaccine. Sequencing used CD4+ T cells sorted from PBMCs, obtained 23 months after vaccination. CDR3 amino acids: CSARGRNEQFF. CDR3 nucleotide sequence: TGCAGTGCTAGGGGACGCAATGAGCAGTTCTTC.